A selection of T cell receptor beta chains follows, all from one sample in a study of breast tumors, draining lymph nodes, adjacent tissues. TCRdb re-analysed the multiplex PCR reads in MiXCR, keeping a single row per CDR3 protein. The sample lists more than 250,000 distinct CDR3 sequences, 30% to 35% occurring once. Input material: axillary lymph node tissue. The receptors were gathered from a female donor with breast cancer. Some clones in this sample may be carry-over from other donors' samples. The CDR3 runs from the conserved cysteine through the conserved F or W. The D gene is left open where the match is weak. The size entry is marked missing in some rows and otherwise reads once, few, many or a size class.

V gene	clone size	J gene	D gene	CDR3 protein	CDR3 DNA
TRBV7-8	.	TRBJ1-1	.	CASSTGGRSMNTEAFF	TGTGCCAGCAGCACCGGGGGTAGGTCTATGAACACTGAAGCTTTCTTT
TRBV5-1	many	TRBJ2-3	.	CASSLSDRYAQYF	TGCGCCAGCAGCTTGTCAGACCGGTACGCGCAGTATTTT
TRBV20-1	many	TRBJ1-6	TRBD1	CSALGQFNSPLHF	TGCAGTGCTCTGGGACAGTTTAATTCACCCCTCCACTTT
TRBV7-7	many	TRBJ2-1	.	CASSPSDGSSYNEQFF	TGTGCTAGCAGCCCATCGGACGGAAGCTCCTACAATGAGCAGTTCTTC
TRBV9	many	TRBJ2-3	.	CASSVEGRMDTQYF	TGTGCCAGCAGCGTAGAAGGGAGGATGGATACGCAGTATTTT
TRBV6-2/TRBV6-3	.	TRBJ1-2	TRBD1	CASISSAGGNYGYTF	TGTGCCAGCATCTCATCTGCAGGGGGAAACTATGGCTACACCTTC
TRBV24-1	many	TRBJ1-2	TRBD1	CATSDNNRGAYGYTF	TGTGCCACCAGTGATAATAACAGGGGAGCCTATGGCTACACCTTC
TRBV7-6	many	TRBJ2-7	TRBD2	CASSPLAGGHEQYF	TGTGCCAGCAGCCCACTAGCGGGAGGCCACGAGCAGTACTTC
TRBV10-3	.	TRBJ1-6	.	CAISEGGPTYNSPLHF	TGTGCCATCAGTGAGGGGGGGCCTACCTATAATTCACCCCTCCACTTT
TRBV20-1	.	TRBJ1-2	.	CSAEDVSGGNGYTF	TGCAGTGCGGAGGACGTCTCGGGAGGAAATGGCTACACCTTC
TRBV30	few	TRBJ1-2	.	CAWSRGGTSPLIF	TGTGCCTGGAGTCGCGGTGGGACGTCCCCGCTTATCTTC
TRBV29-1	.	TRBJ1-1	TRBD1	CSVSRGGQGGEGAFF	TGCAGCGTTTCCCGGGGCGGACAGGGGGGTGAAGGAGCTTTCTTT
TRBV7-8	.	TRBJ2-7	.	CASSLAPAAYEQYF	TGTGCCAGCAGCTTAGCCCCAGCAGCCTACGAGCAGTACTTC
TRBV6-6	many	TRBJ2-7	.	CASSAPDRGNSYEQYF	TGTGCCAGCAGCGCGCCGGACAGAGGGAACTCCTACGAGCAGTACTTC
TRBV10-3	many	TRBJ2-7	.	CAISRDAAYEQYF	TGTGCCATCAGCCGGGACGCCGCCTACGAGCAGTACTTC
TRBV2	many	TRBJ1-6	.	CASKKNDRSNSPLHF	TGTGCCAGCAAAAAGAACGACAGGAGTAATTCACCCCTCCACTTT
TRBV12-5	many	TRBJ2-3	.	CASGLVPPSIDTQYF	TGTGCTAGTGGTTTGGTACCCCCTAGTATAGATACGCAGTATTTT
TRBV27	.	TRBJ2-7	.	CASSSEFLWREQYF	TGTGCCAGCAGTAGCGAATTCCTCTGGCGCGAGCAGTACTTC
TRBV14	many	TRBJ1-6	.	CASSQDGHYSPLHF	TGTGCCAGCAGCCAAGACGGGCATTATTCACCCCTCCACTTT
TRBV5-1	.	TRBJ2-6	.	CASSLAGFGSGANVLTF	TGCGCCAGCAGCTTGGCCGGGTTCGGCTCTGGGGCCAACGTCCTGACTTTC
TRBV5-5	many	TRBJ1-3	.	CASSWWGVGGNTIYF	TGTGCCAGCAGCTGGTGGGGAGTGGGAGGAAACACCATATATTTT
TRBV11-2	many	TRBJ2-3	TRBD2	CASSSIWREGSTDTQYF	TGTGCCAGCAGTTCTATTTGGCGGGAGGGAAGCACAGATACGCAGTATTTT
TRBV30	.	TRBJ1-2	.	CAWSASPNYGYTF	TGTGCCTGGAGTGCGAGTCCTAACTATGGCTACACCTTC
TRBV28	few	TRBJ2-3	TRBD2	CASSPPSGRGLDTQYF	TGTGCCAGCAGTCCCCCTAGCGGGAGAGGATTAGATACGCAGTATTTT
TRBV9	many	TRBJ2-3	TRBD2	CASSPSSGGGFGTQYF	TGTGCCAGCAGCCCTTCTAGCGGGGGAGGCTTCGGGACGCAGTATTTT
TRBV7-9	many	TRBJ2-7	.	CASSRTAYEQYF	TGTGCCAGCAGCCGGACGGCCTACGAGCAGTACTTC
TRBV6-1	.	TRBJ2-1	TRBD2	CASTREGGLASEQFF	TGTGCCAGCACCAGAGAGGGGGGACTAGCGAGTGAGCAGTTCTTC
TRBV19	once	TRBJ2-5	.	CASSIRTGETQYF	TGTGCCAGTAGTATACGGACGGGAGAGACCCAGTACTTC
TRBV3-1	many	TRBJ2-7	.	CASSPGGGNYEQYF	TGTGCCAGCAGCCCAGGTGGCGGAAACTACGAGCAGTACTTC
TRBV19	many	TRBJ1-6	.	CASSLLPWGANSPLHF	TGTGCCAGTAGTCTCCTTCCTTGGGGGGCGAATTCACCCCTCCACTTT
TRBV5-6	many	TRBJ1-3	TRBD1	CASSLVNRGWSSGNTIYF	TGTGCCAGCAGCTTGGTTAACAGGGGTTGGAGCTCTGGAAACACCATATATTTT
TRBV9	many	TRBJ2-7	.	CASSVGAGHIYEQYF	TGTGCCAGCAGCGTAGGAGCGGGACATATCTACGAGCAGTACTTC
TRBV15	.	TRBJ2-5	TRBD2	CATSRDPAGGQETQYF	TGTGCCACCAGCAGAGACCCTGCGGGGGGGCAAGAGACCCAGTACTTC
TRBV6-2/TRBV6-3	many	TRBJ1-6	.	CASSSVVASPLHF	TGTGCCAGCAGTTCAGTTGTGGCTTCACCCCTCCACTTT
TRBV5-8	many	TRBJ2-7	TRBD2	CASTRGLAFDEQYF	TGTGCCAGCACCCGGGGACTAGCGTTTGACGAGCAGTACTTC
TRBV5-8	many	TRBJ2-5	TRBD1	CASSRDRQETQYF	TGTGCCAGCAGCCGGGACAGACAAGAGACCCAGTACTTC
TRBV10-2	many	TRBJ2-2	.	CASSERLNTGELFF	TGCGCCAGCAGTGAGAGGCTAAACACCGGGGAGCTGTTTTTT
TRBV4-3	many	TRBJ1-3	.	CASSQENDSGNTIYF	TGCGCCAGCAGCCAAGAAAACGACTCTGGAAACACCATATATTTT
TRBV7-2	many	TRBJ2-5	TRBD1	CASTIPLPGQGETQYF	TGTGCCAGCACCATCCCCTTGCCGGGACAGGGGGAGACCCAGTACTTC
TRBV14	.	TRBJ1-5	.	CASSKTIADSYNEQFFGPGTQHF	.
TRBV18	.	TRBJ2-5	.	CASSRDGDQYF	TGTGCCAGCTCAAGAGACGGGGACCAGTACTTC
TRBV15	many	TRBJ2-7	TRBD2	CATSRGSGRAAEQYF	TGTGCCACCAGCAGAGGAAGCGGGAGGGCCGCCGAGCAGTACTTC
TRBV5-4	.	TRBJ2-1	TRBD2	CASSFLGLAENNEQLF	TGTGCCAGCAGCTTCTTGGGACTAGCGGAGAACAATGAGCAGCTCTTC
TRBV9	many	TRBJ2-2	.	CASSVAPSVTGELFF	TGTGCCAGCAGCGTAGCTCCTAGCGTCACCGGGGAGCTGTTTTTT
TRBV11-2	many	TRBJ2-7	TRBD2	CASSSLAGSYEQYF	TGTGCCAGCAGCTCCTTAGCGGGAAGCTACGAGCAGTACTTC
TRBV28	few	TRBJ2-7	.	CASSEVSYEQYF	TGTGCCAGCAGTGAGGTCTCCTACGAGCAGTACTTC
TRBV30	many	TRBJ1-6	.	CAWSVSGANNSPLHF	TGTGCCTGGAGTGTATCAGGGGCCAATAATTCACCCCTCCACTTT
TRBV19	many	TRBJ2-2	.	CASSTTPGWVAGELFF	TGTGCCAGTAGTACAACCCCGGGGTGGGTAGCCGGGGAGCTGTTTTTT
TRBV10-3	many	TRBJ2-3	.	CAISESRDTSTDTQYF	TGTGCCATCAGTGAGTCGAGGGACACTAGCACAGATACGCAGTATTTT